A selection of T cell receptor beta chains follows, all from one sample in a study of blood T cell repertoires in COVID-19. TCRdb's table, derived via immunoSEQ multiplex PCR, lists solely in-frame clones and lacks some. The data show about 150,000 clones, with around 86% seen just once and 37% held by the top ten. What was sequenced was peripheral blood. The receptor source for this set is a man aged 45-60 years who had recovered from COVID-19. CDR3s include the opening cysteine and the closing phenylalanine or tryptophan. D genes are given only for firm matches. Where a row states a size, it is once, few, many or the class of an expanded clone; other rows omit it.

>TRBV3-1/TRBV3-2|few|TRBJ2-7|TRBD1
TGTGCCAGCAGCAACAGGGGCCACGAGCAGTACTTC
CASSNRGHEQYF
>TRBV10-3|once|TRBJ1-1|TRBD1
TGTGCCATCAGCCTGACAGGGGAAACTGAAGCTTTCTTT
CAISLTGETEAFF
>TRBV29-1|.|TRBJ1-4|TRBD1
TGCAGCGTTGACCTGACAGGGGCGCGTGAAAAACTGTTTTTT
CSVDLTGAREKLFF
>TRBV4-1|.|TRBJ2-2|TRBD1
TGCGCCAGCAGTCCGGGACAGGGGTATCCCGGGGAGCTGTTTTTT
CASSPGQGYPGELFF
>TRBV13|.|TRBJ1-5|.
TGTGCCAGCAGTAAAAACACCCCCCCCACAGGGAGCAATCAGCCCCAGCATTTT
CASSKNTPPTGSNQPQHF
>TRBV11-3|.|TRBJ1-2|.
TGTGCCAGCAGCCCGACGGGAGTCACGGATGGCTACACCTTC
CASSPTGVTDGYTF
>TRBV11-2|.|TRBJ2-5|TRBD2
TGTGCCAGCAGCCGCGCGATAGCGGGTGGTGAGGAGACCCAGTACTTC
CASSRAIAGGEETQYF
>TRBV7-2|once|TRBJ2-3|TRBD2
TGTGCCAGCAGCTTATTAGGGACCGGGACTAGCGTAGGTACGCAGTATTTT
CASSLLGTGTSVGTQYF
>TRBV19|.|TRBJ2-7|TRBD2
TGTGCCAGTAGTAGACGGGAGGGCGACGAGCAGTACTTC
CASSRREGDEQYF
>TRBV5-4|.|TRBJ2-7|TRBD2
TGTGCCAGCAGCTTAGCGGGGGGGCTCTCCTACGAGCAGTACTTC
CASSLAGGLSYEQYF
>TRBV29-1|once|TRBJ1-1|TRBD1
TGCAGCGTAGGTTCCGGGACAGGGAGAACTGAAGCTTTCTTT
CSVGSGTGRTEAFF
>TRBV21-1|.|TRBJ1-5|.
TGTGCCAGCAGCAAAGCGCTTGGGGACAGGGGGCCTCAGCCCCAGCATTTT
CASSKALGDRGPQPQHF
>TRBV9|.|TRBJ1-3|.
TGTGCCAGCAGCGTAGACTCCAGGGTGACTGGAAACACCATATATTTT
CASSVDSRVTGNTIYF
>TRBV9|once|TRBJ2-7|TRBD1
TGTGCCAGCAGCGCCCGGGACAGGGGTAACGAGCAGTACTTC
CASSARDRGNEQYF
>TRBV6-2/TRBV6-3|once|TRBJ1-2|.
TGTGCCAGCAGTTACGGGCAGGGTCGAGATGGCTACACCTTC
CASSYGQGRDGYTF
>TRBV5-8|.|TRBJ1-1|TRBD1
TGTGCCAGCAGCTTGATGTTCGGGACAGACAACACTGAAGCTTTCTTT
CASSLMFGTDNTEAFF
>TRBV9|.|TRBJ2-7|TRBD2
TGTGCCAGCAGCGAAGCGGGGGGTAGCTCCTACGAGCAGTACTTC
CASSEAGGSSYEQYF
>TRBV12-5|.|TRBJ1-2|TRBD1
TGTGCTAGTGGTGGACAGGGCAATGGCTACACCTTC
CASGGQGNGYTF
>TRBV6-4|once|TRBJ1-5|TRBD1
TGTGCCAGCCCTCGGACAGGGAAACATAGCAATCAGCCCCAGCATTTT
CASPRTGKHSNQPQHF
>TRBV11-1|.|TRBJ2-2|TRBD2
TGTGCCAGCAGCCCAGGACTAGGTCGGTTAGGCGGGGAGCTGTTTTTT
CASSPGLGRLGGELFF
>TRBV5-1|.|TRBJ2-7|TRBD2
TGCGCCAGCACAGGGCTAGCGGGGGACTACGAGCAGTACTTC
CASTGLAGDYEQYF
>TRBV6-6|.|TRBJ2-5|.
TGTGCCAGCAGCCCCGTCCAAGAGACCCAGTACTTC
CASSPVQETQYF
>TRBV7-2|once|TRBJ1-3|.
TGTGCCAGCAGCTTAGATCGTATTGGGCAGAGTGGAAACACCATATATTTT
CASSLDRIGQSGNTIYF
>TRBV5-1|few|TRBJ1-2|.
TGCGCCAGCAGCCCAGAGACAGTCCCAATCCTTAACTATGGCTACACCTTC
CASSPETVPILNYGYTF
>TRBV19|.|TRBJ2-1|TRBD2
TGTGCCAGTAGACAGCTACTAGCGGGGGCCAACAATGAGCAGTTCTTC
CASRQLLAGANNEQFF
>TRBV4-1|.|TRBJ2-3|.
TGCGCCAGCAGCCAAGAGGAGCGTACAGGGAGGGGCACAGATACGCAGTATTTT
CASSQEERTGRGTDTQYF
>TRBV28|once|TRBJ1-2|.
TGTGCCAGCAATGCGGGACGGAGTCCCTATGGCTACACCTTC
CASNAGRSPYGYTF
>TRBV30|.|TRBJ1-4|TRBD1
TGTGCCTGGAGTGTTAGTCAGGGGGTGAGGGGTGAAAAACTGTTTTTT
CAWSVSQGVRGEKLFF
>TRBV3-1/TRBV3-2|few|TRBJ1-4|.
TGTGCCAGCAGCCATAGGGACATCCCAAAAAGAGGTCTGTTTTTT
CASSHRDIPKRGLFF
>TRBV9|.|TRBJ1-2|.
TGTGCCAGCAGCGGATGGGACTTCGGACCCTATGGCTACACCTTC
CASSGWDFGPYGYTF
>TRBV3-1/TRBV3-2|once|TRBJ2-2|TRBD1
TGTGCCAGCAGCCGATCAGATGGACAGGGGGCGGGCACCGGGGAGCTGTTTTTT
CASSRSDGQGAGTGELFF
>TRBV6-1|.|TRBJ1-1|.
TGTGCCAGCAGTGAAGCGGTGAGCACTGAAGCTTTCTTT
CASSEAVSTEAFF
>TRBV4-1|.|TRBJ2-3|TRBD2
TGCGCCAGCAGCCAAGGAGCGGGGGGCAGCACAGATACGCAGTATTTT
CASSQGAGGSTDTQYF
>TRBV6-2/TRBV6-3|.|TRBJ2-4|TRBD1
TGTGCCAGCAGTTGGGGCGGACAGGGTCTAGCCAAAAACATTCAGTACTTC
CASSWGGQGLAKNIQYF
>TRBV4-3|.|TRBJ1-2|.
TGCGCCAGCAGCCAAGAGGGAGGTGGATATGGCTACACCTTC
CASSQEGGGYGYTF
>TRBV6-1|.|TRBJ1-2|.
TGTGCCAGCAGCGAAGAGGGGTGGGACTATGGCTACACCTTC
CASSEEGWDYGYTF
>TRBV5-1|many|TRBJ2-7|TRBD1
TGCGCCAGCAGCCCGGGGGCCGGACAGGGGGCCTCCTACGAGCAGTACTTC
CASSPGAGQGASYEQYF
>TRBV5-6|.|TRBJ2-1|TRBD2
TGTGCCAGCAGCTTGGGCGAGTGGACTAGCGGGGACTCTGAGCAGTTCTTC
CASSLGEWTSGDSEQFF
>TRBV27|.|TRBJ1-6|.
TGTGCCAGCAGAAGCACCGGGCTCGGGGCCTATAATTCACCCCTCCACTTT
CASRSTGLGAYNSPLHF